The present T cell receptor beta chain was sequenced within a study of blood T cell repertoires in COVID-19. Study-wide background: Donors in the United States, Italy and Spain gave samples during acute or convalescent COVID-19. Sources were T cells, B-cell-depleted T cells, or PBMCs; the material itself was cDNA or gDNA.

The junction had 7 bases not matched to a gene; V was cut back by 5 bases and J by 9 bases. From germline, CDR1 is MDHEN and CDR2 SYDVKM. The CDR3 contains 13 residues. This clone appeared once. Authors' analysis steps: Estimation of nucleated cell counts was performed using reference gene primer amplification. The data were produced by immunoSEQ multiplex PCR, yet TCRdb's version contains in-frame clones alone and is incomplete. That table gives V, J and clone size, and the DNA gave D and trimming. The sample lists around 250,000 clones; approximately 87% were seen once. J is TRBJ1-5 and V is TRBV28; 7 bases agree with TRBD1. The clonotype comes from a human donor in a cohort sampled during active COVID-19. Sequencing used peripheral blood. Here the CDR3 DNA reads TGTGCCAGCAGTGTAACAGGGGATCCGCCCCAGCATTTT. Amino acid sequence: CASSVTGDPPQHF.